These 32 T cell receptor beta chains originate from one sample sequenced in a study of blood T cell repertoires in COVID-19 (TCRdb year 2020). Library preparation used the immunoSEQ multiplex PCR assay. Here the immuneACCESS table is served through TCRdb, limited to in-frame sequences with V and J called. Missing clones are a known gap in these copies; in checked studies unresolved V genes cover under half, and the rest lacks a known reason. This sample lists around 230,000 clones; approximately 88% were detected once. The top ten clones comprise more than 25% of the sample. The sequenced material came from peripheral blood. The receptor set was obtained from a middle-aged man with acute or convalescent COVID-19.

The chain is built from TRBV28 and TRBJ1-6, with TRBD1 matching over 7 bases. The germline gives CDR1 MDHEN, CDR2 SYDVKM. With 7 bases clipped from V and 10 bases from J, the junction kept 7 bases outside the gene matches. The CDR3 has 13 residues. The CDR3 nucleotides read TGTGCCAGCAATACCTTACAGGGGTCACCCCTCCACTTT. The encoded protein is CASNTLQGSPLHF. Filled out from reference TRBV28 and TRBJ1-6, the complete variable domain reads DVKVTQSSRYLVKRTGEKVFLECVQDMDHENMFWYRQDPGLGLRLIYFSYDVKMKEKGDIPEGYSVSREKKERFSLILESASTNQTSMYLCASNTLQGSPLHFGNGTRLTVT.

This chain connects TRBV7-2 to TRBJ2-7, with D perhaps TRBD2 (6 bases). CDR3 size: 13 residues. Germline V gene data show CDR1 as SGHTA and CDR2 as FQGNSA. The V end was cut by 1 base, the J end by 3 bases, with 7 bases between. CDR3 sequence (DNA): TGTGCCAGCAGCTTAGGGGGGGTCTACGAGCAGTACTTC. Its protein is CASSLGGVYEQYF.

The V call is TRBV6-6, the J call TRBJ2-7, with 8 bases identical to TRBD1. The CDR3 consists of 16 residues. CDR1 is MNHNY and CDR2 is SVGAGI in the germline V gene (reference sequence). The ends lost 6 bases at V and 0 bases at J; junction bases unmatched: 10. Written as DNA, the CDR3 is TGTGCCAGCAGCCAGGCTGGACAGGGAAGCTCCTACGAGCAGTACTTC. It encodes CASSQAGQGSSYEQYF.

V and J are TRBV7-2 and TRBJ1-3; 8 bases align to TRBD1. Germline V CDR1 and CDR2: SGHTA, FQGNSA. With V trimmed by 5 bases and J by 5 bases, 14 bases remained unmatched. This CDR3 has 17 amino acids. The CDR3 region has the DNA TGTGCCAGCAGCCCGACAGGGGTCCGGCAGGATCGAAACACCATATATTTT. The encoded protein is CASSPTGVRQDRNTIYF.

The chain uses TRBV10-3 and TRBJ1-1, with 11 positions matching TRBD1. In germline, CDR1 is ENHRY, CDR2 SYGVKD. V lost 4 bases to trimming and J lost 5 bases; unmatched junction nucleotides: 6. The CDR3 runs 15 residues. CDR3 sequence: CAISALDRGRTEAFF. The CDR3 region has the DNA TGTGCCATCAGTGCTCTGGACAGGGGGCGTACTGAAGCTTTCTTT.

The gene calls are TRBV12-3 or TRBV12-4 and TRBJ1-1; perhaps TRBD1 as D (5 bases). The CDR3 has 13 residues. V lost 4 bases to trimming and J lost 3 bases, with 9 bases between them. The CDR3 sequence: CASSSKGDTEAFF. As DNA, the CDR3 is TGTGCCAGCAGTTCGAAAGGGGACACTGAAGCTTTCTTT.

V usage is TRBV6-2 or TRBV6-3 and J usage is TRBJ1-1; a possible D gene is TRBD1 (6 bases). V shed 2 bases and J shed 3 bases, with 16 bases lying between them. The length of the CDR3 is 16 residues. Germline V gene sequence: CDR1 MNHEY, CDR2 SVGEGT. CDR3 coding DNA: TGTGCCAGCAGTTACCTCAGGGGTAAGGACCACACTGAAGCTTTCTTT. As protein: CASSYLRGKDHTEAFF.

V usage is TRBV27 and J usage is TRBJ1-5, with 8 bases matching TRBD1. The CDR3 is made up of 19 amino acids. V was pared by 5 bases and J by 0 bases, with 15 bases of the junction left unmatched. The germline V gene encodes CDR1 MNHEY and CDR2 SMNVEV (reference sequence). The CDR3 DNA reads TGTGCCAGCAGTCCCCGGGACAGGACGCTATTTTTTAGCAATCAGCCCCAGCATTTT. Translated, it gives CASSPRDRTLFFSNQPQHF.

This sequence joins TRBV30 and TRBJ1-1; possible D gene TRBD1, 5 bases. This CDR3 region has 15 residues. Trimming removed 0 bases from V and 4 bases from J, with 15 bases in between. Germline V gives CDR1 GTSNPN, CDR2 SVGIG (reference sequence). Here the CDR3 DNA reads TGTGCCTGGAGTGTAAATCTGTTCGGGGGCACTGAAGCTTTCTTT. Encoded protein: CAWSVNLFGGTEAFF.

The chain links TRBV19 to TRBJ1-1, with D maybe TRBD1 (5 bases). Germline V CDR1 and CDR2: LNHDA, SQIVND (reference sequence). The CDR3 has 14 residues. V was clipped by 6 bases and J by 4 bases, with 15 bases between them. CDR3 protein: CASSKTRETTEAFF. CDR3 nucleotides: TGTGCCAGTAGCAAAACCAGGGAAACCACTGAAGCTTTCTTT. The full variable domain, with the rest looked up from reference TRBV19 and TRBJ1-1, is DGGITQSPKYLFRKEGQNVTLSCEQNLNHDAMYWYRQDPGQGLRLIYYSQIVNDFQKGDIAEGYSVSREKKESFPLTVTSAQKNPTAFYLCASSKTRETTEAFFGQGTRLTVV.

This chain uses TRBV12-3 or TRBV12-4 with TRBJ1-5; no definite D call. Trimming removed 10 bases from V and 8 bases from J, with 18 bases in between. This CDR3 is 13 amino acids long. The CDR3 DNA is TGTGCCACCCAAGAGGGCTTATCAGAGCCCCAGCATTTT. Its translation is CATQEGLSEPQHF.

J is TRBJ2-1 and V is TRBV5-1, with 12 bases matching TRBD2. Germline loops: CDR1 SGHRS, CDR2 YFSETQ. The CDR3 extends over 15 amino acids. V was pared by 0 bases and J by 7 bases, with 2 bases of the junction left unmatched. The CDR3 nucleotides are TGCGCCAGCAGCTTGGGGACTAGCGGGAATAATGAGCAGTTCTTC. As protein: CASSLGTSGNNEQFF.

The chain recombines TRBV7-2 with TRBJ2-1; weak D call: TRBD2 (5 bases). Trimming cost V 7 bases and J 6 bases, with 22 bases left between them. The CDR3 sequence is 16 residues long. Per the germline V gene, CDR1 is SGHTA and CDR2 is FQGNSA. The CDR3 region is CASNEPRGNRGNEQFF. DNA for the CDR3: TGTGCCAGCAACGAGCCTCGGGGAAACCGAGGCAATGAGCAGTTCTTC.

The chain recombines TRBV27 with TRBJ1-1, with 10 bases lining up with TRBD1. Germline V gene lookup returns CDR1 MNHEY and CDR2 SMNVEV (reference sequence). Germline trimming cut 5 bases from V and 5 bases from J; bases unmatched to any gene: 5. This CDR3 is built from 14 residues. The CDR3 nucleotides are TGTGCCAGCAGTATAAGACAGGGGGCGACTGAAGCTTTCTTT. Its protein product is CASSIRQGATEAFF.

The rearrangement joins TRBV20-1 to TRBJ2-1; possible D gene TRBD2, 6 bases. The CDR3 sequence is 14 residues long. The V gene's germline CDR1 is DFQATT and CDR2 SNEGSKA (reference sequence). The germline V and J ends were trimmed by 3 bases and 5 bases, with 14 bases remaining between them. In DNA form, the CDR3 reads TGCAGTGCTAGTATTAGCGGAACCCACAATGAGCAGTTCTTC. This gives the protein CSASISGTHNEQFF.

The CDR3 spells CASSSGLAGVGEQYF. The CDR3 nucleotides read TGTGCCAGCAGCTCAGGACTAGCGGGAGTCGGTGAGCAGTACTTC. The chain employs TRBV28 and TRBJ2-7; TRBD2 aligns across 13 bases. CDR1 is MDHEN and CDR2 is SYDVKM in the germline V gene. CDR3 length: 15 residues. The V and J ends lost 6 bases and 7 bases, in that order; junction bases with no gene match: 9.

This sequence joins TRBV7-2 and TRBJ2-1; D is possibly TRBD2 (6 bases). The CDR3 sequence is 16 residues long. V gave up 2 bases and J gave up 2 bases, with 13 bases separating them. Germline values: CDR1 SGHTA, CDR2 FQGNSA. The CDR3 sequence: CASSLNIAGPYNEQFF. The CDR3 DNA reads as TGTGCCAGCAGCTTAAATATCGCGGGACCCTACAATGAGCAGTTCTTC. Supplemented by reference TRBV7-2 and TRBJ2-1, the full variable domain reads GAGVSQSPSNKVTEKGKDVELRCDPISGHTALYWYRQSLGQGLEFLIYFQGNSAPDKSGLPSDRFSAERTGGSVSTLTIQRTQQEDSAVYLCASSLNIAGPYNEQFFGPGTRLTVL.

The chain joins TRBV6-4 to TRBJ1-6; no definite D call. Germline CDR1 MRHNA, CDR2 SNTAGT. Trimming took off 2 bases at V and 5 bases at J, with 4 bases between the two ends. CDR3 length equals 13 residues. The CDR3 reads CASSDTNNSPLHF. The CDR3 coding sequence is TGTGCCAGCAGTGACACAAATAATTCACCCCTCCACTTT.

The rearrangement uses TRBV5-6 and TRBJ1-6, with D possibly matching TRBD1 (6 bases). Germline V lookup: CDR1 SGHDT, CDR2 YYEEEE. The CDR3 consists of 14 residues. V shed 4 bases and J shed 9 bases, with 14 bases lying between them. In DNA form, the CDR3 reads TGTGCCAGCAGCCCGGCAGGGGCGAGTTCACCCCTCCACTTT. Amino acids: CASSPAGASSPLHF. Filled out from reference TRBV5-6 and TRBJ1-6, the complete variable domain reads DAGVTQSPTHLIKTRGQQVTLRCSPKSGHDTVSWYQQALGQGPQFIFQYYEEEERQRGNFPDRFSGHQFPNYSSELNVNALLLGDSALYLCASSPAGASSPLHFGNGTRLTVT.

The chain carries TRBV5-8 and TRBJ1-2, with 9 bases lining up with TRBD1. The V segment lost 3 bases and the J segment 5 bases; nucleotides outside the gene matches: 2. Germline CDR1 and CDR2: SGHTS and YDEGEE. The CDR3 runs 13 residues. CDR3 sequence reads: CASSSQGAYGYTF. The DNA for the CDR3 is TGTGCCAGCAGCTCACAGGGGGCTTATGGCTACACCTTC.

The V call is TRBV19, the J call TRBJ1-5; D uncertain. The CDR3 has 16 residues. Looked up from germline, CDR1 is LNHDA and CDR2 is SQIVND (reference sequence). V shed 3 bases and J shed 0 bases, with 12 bases lying between them. CDR3 amino acids: CASSIPTPYSNQPQHF. For the CDR3, the DNA is TGTGCCAGTAGTATCCCCACACCATATAGCAATCAGCCCCAGCATTTT.

The rearrangement joins TRBV12-3 or TRBV12-4 to TRBJ1-2, with 8 bases lining up with TRBD1. This CDR3 is built from 13 residues. Trimming removed 6 bases from V and 4 bases from J; junction bases left unmatched: 4. The chain's CDR3 is CASSIGQGYGYTF. The CDR3 bases are TGTGCCAGCAGCATAGGACAGGGCTATGGCTACACCTTC.

This chain uses TRBV9 with TRBJ1-2; 7 bases are shared with TRBD1. J was trimmed by 6 bases and V by 4 bases; bases with no gene match: 3. In germline, CDR1 is SGDLS, CDR2 YYNGEE. The CDR3 runs to 12 residues. The CDR3, as DNA: TGTGCCAGCAGCCAGGGGGGTAATGGCTACACCTTC. Its protein product is CASSQGGNGYTF.

The V and J genes are TRBV6-5 and TRBJ2-1, with D uncertain. Trimming cost V 8 bases and J 7 bases, with 15 bases left between them. Germline assignment: CDR1 MNHEY and CDR2 SVGAGI. The CDR3 covers 13 residues. DNA for the CDR3: TGTGCCAGCGTTCCTGCAGCGCAAAATGAGCAGTTCTTC. It encodes CASVPAAQNEQFF.

The chain employs TRBV6-5 and TRBJ1-1, with TRBD1 matching over 10 bases. The CDR3 is 14 amino acids. Germline V gene sequence: CDR1 MNHEY, CDR2 SVGAGI. Losses at the gene ends were 7 bases for V and 4 bases for J; bases not matched to a gene: 6. CDR3 region: CASNRQGAGTEAFF. The CDR3 DNA follows: TGTGCCAGCAACCGACAGGGGGCTGGCACTGAAGCTTTCTTT.

This clone came up a few times. The chain uses TRBV5-6 and TRBJ2-1, with 7 positions matching TRBD2. CDR3 length equals 16 residues. The V gene end was trimmed by 0 bases and the J gene end by 4 bases; junction bases not matched to a gene: 7. The germline V gene has CDR1 SGHDT and CDR2 YYEEEE. This CDR3 reads CASSLAVEGGYNEQFF. The CDR3 nucleotides are TGTGCCAGCAGCTTGGCCGTTGAGGGAGGGTACAATGAGCAGTTCTTC. Filled out from reference TRBV5-6 and TRBJ2-1, the complete variable domain reads DAGVTQSPTHLIKTRGQQVTLRCSPKSGHDTVSWYQQALGQGPQFIFQYYEEEERQRGNFPDRFSGHQFPNYSSELNVNALLLGDSALYLCASSLAVEGGYNEQFFGPGTRLTVL.

The V call is TRBV3-1 (or the pseudogene TRBV3-2), the J call TRBJ2-5; 8 positions match TRBD2. This CDR3 contains 14 residues. Per germline, CDR1 LGHDT and CDR2 YNNKEL (reference sequence). V lost 3 bases, J lost 5 bases, and 5 bases stayed unmatched. The CDR3 here is CASSHRGGSETQYF. CDR3 nucleotide sequence: TGTGCCAGCAGCCACCGGGGGGGTTCCGAGACCCAGTACTTC.

As concerns this clone: Other nucleotide sequences in the sample specify the same CDR3. The CDR3 region is CASSPPERGSYEQYF. CDR3 nucleotide sequence: TGTGCCAGCTCACCACCCGAGCGGGGGTCCTACGAGCAGTACTTC. The rearrangement joins TRBV18 to TRBJ2-7; 8 bases match TRBD2. CDR3 length: 15 residues. The V gene end was trimmed by 0 bases and the J gene end by 1 base; junction bases not matched to a gene: 2. The V gene's germline CDR1 is KGHSH and CDR2 LQKENI. Full variable domain (rest looked up from reference TRBV18 and TRBJ2-7): NAGVMQNPRHLVRRRGQEARLRCSPMKGHSHVYWYRQLPEEGLKFMVYLQKENIIDESGMPKERFSAEFPKEGPSILRIQQVVRGDSAAYFCASSPPERGSYEQYFGPGTRLTVT.

Only one count was recorded for this clone. This sequence joins TRBV6-5 and TRBJ1-6, with TRBD1 as a possible D gene (5 bases). The germline gives CDR1 MNHEY, CDR2 SVGAGI. CDR3 length: 15 amino acids. Between the trimmed V and J ends, which lost 5 bases and 11 bases, there was a span of 19 bases. This CDR3 reads CASSPSDLDRAPLHF. Here the CDR3 DNA reads TGTGCCAGCAGTCCCTCTGATTTAGACAGAGCACCCCTCCACTTT.

The chain joins TRBV3-1 (or the pseudogene TRBV3-2) to TRBJ2-7; 9 bases line up with TRBD1. The CDR3 extends over 20 amino acids. Germline V gives CDR1 LGHDT, CDR2 YNNKEL (reference sequence). The V gene end was trimmed by 4 bases and the J gene end by 6 bases; junction bases not matched to a gene: 25. CDR3 coding DNA: TGTGCCAGCAGCCTTAGTCTCCGGGACAGGGTATTCCTTGAGTACGGCGAGCAGTACTTC. The encoded protein is CASSLSLRDRVFLEYGEQYF.

The rearrangement uses TRBV6-5 and TRBJ1-1, with D possibly matching TRBD1 (5 bases). The germline V and J ends were trimmed by 10 bases and 1 base, with 13 bases remaining between them. The CDR3 consists of 13 residues. Germline CDR1 is MNHEY and CDR2 is SVGAGI. CDR3 protein: CAIWGGKNTEAFF. In nucleotides, the CDR3 is TGTGCCATTTGGGGGGGTAAGAACACTGAAGCTTTCTTT.

This clone was seen just once. The chain has TRBV19 and TRBJ2-3; 7 bases are a match to TRBD2. Germline CDR1 reads LNHDA; CDR2 reads SQIVND (reference sequence). The CDR3 is 16 amino acids. Trimming cost V 7 bases and J 4 bases; bases outside gene matches: 14. In DNA, the CDR3 is TGTGCCAGTACAGACGGGGGGACCCCGGCGGCAGATACGCAGTATTTT. Encoded protein: CASTDGGTPAADTQYF.